A single sample gave rise to the 16 T cell receptor beta chains below, sequenced in a study of chemoradiotherapy in HPV16-positive cancers. Here immunoSEQ multiplex PCR was the method, and the copy in TCRdb shows in-frame clones only, minus some. In the table there are under 6,500 clones, about 85% of which are singletons. Specimen: tumor tissue, collected from a patient who underwent chemoradiotherapy. The receptors come from a human donor with HPV-associated anogenital cancer.

CDR3 sequence reads: CASSLDLTVRGYTF. The CDR3 coding sequence is TGTGCCAGCAGTTTGGATCTTACCGTTAGGGGCTACACCTTC. The V call is TRBV2, the J call TRBJ1-2; the D is unclear. Germline V CDR1 and CDR2: SNHLY, FYNNEI. The V gene lost 5 bases and the J gene lost 8 bases, with 18 bases spanning the gap. This CDR3 spans 14 amino acids. Complete variable domain (other parts from reference TRBV2 and TRBJ1-2): EPEVTQTPSHQVTQMGQEVILRCVPISNHLYFYWYRQILGQKVEFLVSFYNNEISEKSEIFDDQFSVERPDGSNFTLKIRSTKLEDSAMYFCASSLDLTVRGYTFGSGTRLTVV.

The chain couples TRBV5-1 to TRBJ1-1; a possible D gene is TRBD1 (5 bases). V was clipped by 0 bases and J by 4 bases, with 13 bases between them. The CDR3 runs 15 residues. Per the germline V gene, CDR1 is SGHRS and CDR2 is YFSETQ. Written as DNA, the CDR3 is TGCGCCAGCAGCTTGGGCGGGGGGTCCGTCACTGAAGCTTTCTTT. Encoded protein: CASSLGGGSVTEAFF.

This clone was observed once. The chain carries TRBV7-8 and TRBJ1-1, with D unresolved. Germline CDR1 is SGHVS and CDR2 is FQNEAQ. CDR3 length: 14 residues. Between the trimmed V and J ends, which lost 1 base and 4 bases, there was a span of 10 bases. CDR3 DNA: TGTGCCAGCAGCTTAGAACTAGGGTCCACTGAAGCTTTCTTT. Its translation is CASSLELGSTEAFF.

The V call is TRBV27, the J call TRBJ2-3, with TRBD1 as a possible D gene (6 bases). Germline assignment: CDR1 MNHEY and CDR2 SMNVEV (reference sequence). V was pared by 2 bases and J by 5 bases, with 14 bases between. This CDR3 is 15 amino acids long. The CDR3 DNA follows: TGTGCCAGCAGTTTAGGGGCAGGGGAGAGAGATACGCAGTATTTT. The encoded protein is CASSLGAGERDTQYF.

This clone was seen only a few times. The chain has TRBV5-1 and TRBJ2-1; D possibly corresponds to TRBD2 (7 bases). Between the trimmed V and J ends, which lost 4 bases and 2 bases, there was a span of 16 bases. Germline V CDR1 and CDR2: SGHRS, YFSETQ. The CDR3 sequence is 16 residues long. The CDR3 reads CASSPQWGGTYNEQFF. The CDR3, as DNA: TGCGCCAGCAGCCCCCAGTGGGGGGGCACCTACAATGAGCAGTTCTTC. Combining the CDR3 with reference TRBV5-1 and TRBJ2-1 gives the whole variable domain KAGVTQTPRYLIKTRGQQVTLSCSPISGHRSVSWYQQTPGQGLQFLFEYFSETQRNKGNFPGRFSGRQFSNSRSEMNVSTLELGDSALYLCASSPQWGGTYNEQFFGPGTRLTVL.

This clone has just a few counts. The rearrangement joins TRBV30 to TRBJ1-1, with 8 positions matching TRBD1. Germline-derived CDR1 and CDR2 are GTSNPN and SVGIG (reference sequence). There are 13 residues in the CDR3. V trimming: 0 bases; J trimming: 3 bases; junction bases outside the gene matches: 0. The chain's CDR3 is CAWSVQGDTEAFF. DNA for the CDR3: TGTGCCTGGAGTGTACAGGGGGACACTGAAGCTTTCTTT.

The V and J genes are TRBV29-1 and TRBJ2-6; D may be TRBD1 (5 bases). The CDR3 contains 15 residues. The V end was cut by 2 bases, the J end by 3 bases, with 11 bases between. Germline assignment: CDR1 SQVTM and CDR2 ANQGSEA. The CDR3 region is CSVESQGFGANVLTF. In DNA form, the CDR3 reads TGCAGCGTTGAAAGCCAGGGCTTTGGGGCCAACGTCCTGACTTTC.

This rearrangement joins TRBV6-5 to TRBJ1-6, with D uncertain. V shed 2 bases and J shed 13 bases, with 12 bases lying between them. The CDR3 is made up of 13 amino acids. Germline CDR1 MNHEY, CDR2 SVGAGI. CDR3 protein: CASSYNSGRPLHF. The CDR3 coding sequence is TGTGCCAGCAGTTACAACTCCGGCCGCCCCCTCCACTTT.

J is TRBJ2-1 and V is TRBV15, with D perhaps matching TRBD2 (6 bases). This CDR3 is built from 14 residues. The V gene's germline CDR1 is LNHNV and CDR2 YYDKDF (reference sequence). Trimming stripped 5 bases from V and 9 bases from J, with 17 bases between. The CDR3 nucleotides read TGTGCCACCAGCTTTCCGGGACTCCCGTTTGAGCAGTTCTTC. This encodes CATSFPGLPFEQFF.

The chain couples TRBV30 to TRBJ1-1, with TRBD1 as a possible D gene (6 bases). The CDR3 sequence is 13 residues long. Trimming removed 3 bases at V and 4 bases at J, with 12 bases between. Germline V gives CDR1 GTSNPN, CDR2 SVGIG (reference sequence). CDR3 bases: TGTGCCTGGAGCTTAAAGGGGGGCACTGAAGCTTTCTTT. Translating gives CAWSLKGGTEAFF.

The chain carries TRBV6-5 and TRBJ2-7; D gene uncertain. Trimming took 0 bases from V and 4 from J, leaving 10 bases between them. CDR1 and CDR2 from the germline V gene are MNHEY and SVGAGI. The length of the CDR3 is 14 residues. CDR3: CASSYSPGMYEQYF. For the CDR3, the DNA is TGTGCCAGCAGTTACTCGCCAGGAATGTACGAGCAGTACTTC.

The genes are TRBV29-1 and TRBJ1-2; maybe TRBD1 (5 bases). This CDR3 has 13 amino acids. V was cut by 8 bases and J by 6 bases, with 19 bases left in between. From germline, CDR1 is SQVTM and CDR2 ANQGSEA. The CDR3 sequence is CSSDSKLRDGYTF. CDR3 nucleotides: TGCAGCTCTGACAGTAAATTAAGGGATGGCTACACCTTC.

This rearrangement joins TRBV19 to TRBJ1-2, with D possibly matching TRBD1 (5 bases). The length of the CDR3 is 13 residues. Trimming took off 0 bases at V and 8 bases at J, with 10 bases between the two ends. Per germline, CDR1 LNHDA and CDR2 SQIVND (reference sequence). CDR3 sequence: CASSIDWGNGYTF. The CDR3 DNA reads as TGTGCCAGTAGTATAGACTGGGGGAACGGCTACACCTTC.

The chain links TRBV4-2 to TRBJ2-2; D is ambiguous. CDR1 is LGHNA and CDR2 is YNFKEQ in the germline V gene. V was shortened by 4 bases and J by 4 bases, with 10 bases between the two germline ends. The CDR3 is 14 residues long. As DNA, the CDR3 is TGTGCCAGCAGCCCTGAGAGGACCACCGGGGAGCTGTTTTTT. Residues: CASSPERTTGELFF.

The V and J genes are TRBV5-1 and TRBJ2-3; D perhaps matches TRBD1 (5 bases). Trimming stripped 4 bases from V and 5 bases from J, with 8 bases between. This CDR3 has 12 residues. The germline CDR1 and CDR2 sequences are SGHRS and YFSETQ. The CDR3 protein is CASSVGVDTQYF. The CDR3 DNA reads as TGCGCCAGCAGCGTAGGGGTAGATACGCAGTATTTT.

The J gene is TRBJ1-6, the V gene TRBV2; no reliable D call. Trimming took 2 bases from V and 6 from J, leaving 8 bases between them. The germline CDR1 and CDR2 sequences are SNHLY and FYNNEI. This CDR3 comprises 14 residues. CDR3 DNA: TGTGCCAGCAGTGAACGGGTGGGTAATTCACCCCTCCACTTT. Its translation is CASSERVGNSPLHF.